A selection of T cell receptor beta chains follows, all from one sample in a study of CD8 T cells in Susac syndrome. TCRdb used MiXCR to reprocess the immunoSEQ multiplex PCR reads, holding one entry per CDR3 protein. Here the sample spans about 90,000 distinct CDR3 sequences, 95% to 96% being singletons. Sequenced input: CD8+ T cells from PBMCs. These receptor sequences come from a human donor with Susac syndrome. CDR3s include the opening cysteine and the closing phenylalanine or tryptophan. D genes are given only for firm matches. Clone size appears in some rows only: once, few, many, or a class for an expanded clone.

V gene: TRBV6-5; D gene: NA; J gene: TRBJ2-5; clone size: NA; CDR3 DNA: TGTGCCAGCAGTTACTCGAGGGCTGAGGGGAGGAGAGAGACCCAGTACTTC; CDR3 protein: CASSYSRAEGRRETQYF
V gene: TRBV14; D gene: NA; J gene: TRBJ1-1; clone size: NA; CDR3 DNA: TGTGCCAGCAGCGGCGGGACTGAAGCTTTCTTT; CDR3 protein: CASSGGTEAFF
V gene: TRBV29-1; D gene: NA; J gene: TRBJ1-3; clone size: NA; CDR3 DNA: TGCAGCGCCGGAGACAGGAGCTCTGGAAACACCATATATTTT; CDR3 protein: CSAGDRSSGNTIYF
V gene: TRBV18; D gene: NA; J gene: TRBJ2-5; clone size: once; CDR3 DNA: TGTGCCAGCTCACCTATGCAGGGTATGAGGGAGACCCAGTACTTC; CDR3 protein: CASSPMQGMRETQYF
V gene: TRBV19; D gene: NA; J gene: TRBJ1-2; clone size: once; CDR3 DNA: TGTGCCAGTAGTACCGGGACGGCTAACTATGGCTACACCTTC; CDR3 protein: CASSTGTANYGYTF
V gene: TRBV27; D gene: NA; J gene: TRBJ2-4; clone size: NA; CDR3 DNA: TGTGCCAGCTCCCAAGGTTCAGGGCTAGCCAAAAACATTCAGTACTTC; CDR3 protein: CASSQGSGLAKNIQYF
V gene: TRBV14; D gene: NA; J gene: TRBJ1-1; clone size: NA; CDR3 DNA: TGTGCCAGCAGCCAAGAATCGAGGGGGTACATGAACACTGAAGCTTTCTTT; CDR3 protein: CASSQESRGYMNTEAFF
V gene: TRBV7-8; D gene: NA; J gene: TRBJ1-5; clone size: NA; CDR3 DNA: TGTGCCAGCAGCTTCCGCCCGGGGTCGAATCAGCCCCAGCATTTT; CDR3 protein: CASSFRPGSNQPQHF
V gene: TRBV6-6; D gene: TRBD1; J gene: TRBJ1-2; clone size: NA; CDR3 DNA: TGTGCCAGCAATGAGGGGGCAGTCCAGGGCTACACCTTC; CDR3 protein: CASNEGAVQGYTF
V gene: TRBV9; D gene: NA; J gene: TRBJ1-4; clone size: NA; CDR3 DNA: TGTGCCAGCAGCTCCCAGGGCAGTAATGAAAAACTGTTTTTT; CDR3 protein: CASSSQGSNEKLFF
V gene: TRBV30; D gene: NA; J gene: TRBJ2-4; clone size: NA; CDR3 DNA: TGTGCCTGGAGTCCGGGGAGGGCAGGGGGAAACATTCAGTACTTC; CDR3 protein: CAWSPGRAGGNIQYF
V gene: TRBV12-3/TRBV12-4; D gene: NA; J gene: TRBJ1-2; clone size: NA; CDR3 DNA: TGTGCCAGCAGTTTAGCAGGGGCGAACTATGGCTACACCTTC; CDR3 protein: CASSLAGANYGYTF
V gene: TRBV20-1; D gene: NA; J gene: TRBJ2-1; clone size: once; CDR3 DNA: TGCAGTGCTAGTTGGCGTAGCTCCTACAATGAGCAGTTCTTC; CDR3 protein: CSASWRSSYNEQFF
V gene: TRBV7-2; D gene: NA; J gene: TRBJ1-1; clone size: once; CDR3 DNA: TGTGCCAGCAGCTCAGGGGTTCCCACTGAAGCTTTCTTT; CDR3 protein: CASSSGVPTEAFF
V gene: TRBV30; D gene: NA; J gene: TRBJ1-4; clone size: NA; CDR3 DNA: TGTGCCGCGGGGGGAACTAATGAAAAACTGTTTTTT; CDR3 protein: CAAGGTNEKLFF
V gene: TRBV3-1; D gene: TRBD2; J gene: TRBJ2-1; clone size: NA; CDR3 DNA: TGTGCCAGCAGCCAAGGAGCGGGACCGGAATCCAATGAGCAGTTCTTC; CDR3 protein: CASSQGAGPESNEQFF
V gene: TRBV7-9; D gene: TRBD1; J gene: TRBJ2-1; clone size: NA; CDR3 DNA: TGTGCCAGCAGCTTAGAGAGGGCCAGGGGGACGAATGAGCAGTTCTTC; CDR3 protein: CASSLERARGTNEQFF
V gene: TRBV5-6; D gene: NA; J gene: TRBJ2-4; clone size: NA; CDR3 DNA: TGTGCCAGCAGGGGGAGGATGGGACAGCTAGCCAAAAACATTCAGTACTTC; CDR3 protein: CASRGRMGQLAKNIQYF
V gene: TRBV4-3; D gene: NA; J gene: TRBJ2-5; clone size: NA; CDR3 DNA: TGCGCCAGCAGCCTTGGGACGGGGGGCAAGGAGACCCAGTACTTC; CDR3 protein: CASSLGTGGKETQYF
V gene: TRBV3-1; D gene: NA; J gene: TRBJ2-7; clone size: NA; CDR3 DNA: TGTGCCAGCAGCCAAGAAAGCCTCTCCTACGAGCAGTACTTC; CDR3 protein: CASSQESLSYEQYF
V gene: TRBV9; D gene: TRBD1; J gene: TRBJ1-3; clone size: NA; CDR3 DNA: TGTGCCAGCAGCGGGCTTGTGAGGGACAGGGGTCAATACTCTGGAAACACCATATATTTT; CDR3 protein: CASSGLVRDRGQYSGNTIYF
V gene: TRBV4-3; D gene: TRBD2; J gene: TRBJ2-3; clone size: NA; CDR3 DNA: TGCGCCAGCAGCCAAGATAAACGGGGGGGCCCCACAGATACGCAGTATTTT; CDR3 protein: CASSQDKRGGPTDTQYF
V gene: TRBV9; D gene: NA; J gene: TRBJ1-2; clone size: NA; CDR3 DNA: TGTGCCAGCAGCGCCTCGACAGGAGACTACACCTTC; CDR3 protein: CASSASTGDYTF
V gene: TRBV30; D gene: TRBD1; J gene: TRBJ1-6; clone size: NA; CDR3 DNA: TGTGCCTGGATTGGTCAGGGGGCCCTCTATAATTCACCCCTCCACTTT; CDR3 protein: CAWIGQGALYNSPLHF
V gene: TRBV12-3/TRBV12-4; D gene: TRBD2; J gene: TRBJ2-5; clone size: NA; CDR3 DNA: TGTGCCAGCAGAGGACTAGCGGGGGGCGGGGGAGAGACCCAGTACTTC; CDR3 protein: CASRGLAGGGGETQYF
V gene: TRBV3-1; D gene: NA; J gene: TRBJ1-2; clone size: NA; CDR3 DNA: TGTGCCAGCAGCCGGAACCCGGGAGACTATGGCTACACCTTC; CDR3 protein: CASSRNPGDYGYTF
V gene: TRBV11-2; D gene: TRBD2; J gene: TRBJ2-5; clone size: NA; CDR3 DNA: TGTGCCAGCAGCTCCACCGGGACTAGCGGGGGGTACCAAGAGACCCAGTACTTC; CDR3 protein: CASSSTGTSGGYQETQYF
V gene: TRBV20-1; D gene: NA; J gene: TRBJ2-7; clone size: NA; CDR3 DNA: TGCAGTGCTAGAGGCGGACCCCTCGACTACGAGCAGTACTTC; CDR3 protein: CSARGGPLDYEQYF
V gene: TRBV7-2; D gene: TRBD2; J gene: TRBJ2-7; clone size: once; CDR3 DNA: TGTGCCAGCAGCTTAGGACTAGCATCCTACGAGCAGTACTTC; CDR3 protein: CASSLGLASYEQYF
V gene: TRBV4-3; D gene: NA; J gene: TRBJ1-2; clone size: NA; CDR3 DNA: TGCGCCAGCAGCCAAGAAAACAGGGATGAAGGCTACACCTTC; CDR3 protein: CASSQENRDEGYTF
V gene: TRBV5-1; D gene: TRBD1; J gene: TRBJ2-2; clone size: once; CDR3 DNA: TGCGCCAGCAGCTTCAGACAGGGACGTGGCGGGGAGCTGTTTTTT; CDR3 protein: CASSFRQGRGGELFF
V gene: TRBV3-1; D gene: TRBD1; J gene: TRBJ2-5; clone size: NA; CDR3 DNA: TGTGCCAGCAGCCATCAGGACAGGGCCCAAGAGACCCAGTACTTC; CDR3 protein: CASSHQDRAQETQYF
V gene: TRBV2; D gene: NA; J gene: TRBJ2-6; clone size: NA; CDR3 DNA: TGTGCCAGCGTCCTAGAGTCCGGGGCCAACGTCCTGACTTTC; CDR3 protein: CASVLESGANVLTF
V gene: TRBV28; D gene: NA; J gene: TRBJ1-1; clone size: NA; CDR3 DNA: TGTGCCACAACACAGGTGAACACTGAAGCTTTCTTT; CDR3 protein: CATTQVNTEAFF
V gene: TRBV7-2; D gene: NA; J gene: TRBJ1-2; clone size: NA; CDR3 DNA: TGTGCCAGCAGCTTAGGACGTGGTACTGGCTACACCTTC; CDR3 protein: CASSLGRGTGYTF
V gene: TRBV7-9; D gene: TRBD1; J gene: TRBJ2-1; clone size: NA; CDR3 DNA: TGTGCCAGCAGCCCCGGACAGGCGTTAGGGAATGAGCAGTTCTTC; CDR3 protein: CASSPGQALGNEQFF
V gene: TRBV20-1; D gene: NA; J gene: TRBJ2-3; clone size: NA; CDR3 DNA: TGCAGTGCTGTCTCGGCAGACCTGTCTACAGATACGCAGTATTTT; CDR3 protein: CSAVSADLSTDTQYF
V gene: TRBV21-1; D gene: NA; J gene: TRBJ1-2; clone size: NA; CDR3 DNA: TGTGCCAGCAGCCCTCCGGGCAGGGTCCCGCCCAGTGGCTACACCTTC; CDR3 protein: CASSPPGRVPPSGYTF
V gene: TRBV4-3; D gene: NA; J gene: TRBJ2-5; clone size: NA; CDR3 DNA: TGCGCCAGCAGCCGATCGGACAGTCCTCAAGAGACCCAGTACTTC; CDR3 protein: CASSRSDSPQETQYF
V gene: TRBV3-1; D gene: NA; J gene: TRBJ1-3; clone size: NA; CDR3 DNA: TGTGCCAGCAGCCGTGGACACAGCTCTGGAAACACCATATATTTT; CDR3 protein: CASSRGHSSGNTIYF
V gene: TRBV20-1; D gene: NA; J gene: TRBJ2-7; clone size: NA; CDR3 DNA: TGCAGTGCCCAACCATCTCGGGCCCTGTACGAGCAGTACTTC; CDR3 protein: CSAQPSRALYEQYF
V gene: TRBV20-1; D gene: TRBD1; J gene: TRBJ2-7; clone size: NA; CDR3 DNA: TGCAGTGCTAGGGAGACAGGGAGTCCGATTGAGCAGTACTTC; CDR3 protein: CSARETGSPIEQYF
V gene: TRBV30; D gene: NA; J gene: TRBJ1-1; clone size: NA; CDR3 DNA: TGTGCCTGGAGTGTTCCGGGGATGAACACTGAAGCTTTCTTT; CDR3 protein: CAWSVPGMNTEAFF
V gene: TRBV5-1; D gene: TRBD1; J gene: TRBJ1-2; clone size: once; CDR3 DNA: TGCGCCAGCAGCTTGGCCGGGACAGAAGGCTACACCTTC; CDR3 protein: CASSLAGTEGYTF
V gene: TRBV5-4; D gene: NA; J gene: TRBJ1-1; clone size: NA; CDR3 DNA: TGTGCCAGCAGCTTGGCCGCCCGGCTGGGGGCGCCGGGCACTGAAGCTTTCTTT; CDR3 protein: CASSLAARLGAPGTEAFF
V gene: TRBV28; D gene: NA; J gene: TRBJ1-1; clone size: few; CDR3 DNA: TGTGCCAGCAGTTTTCGGGGATGGGACACTGAAGCTTTCTTT; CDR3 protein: CASSFRGWDTEAFF
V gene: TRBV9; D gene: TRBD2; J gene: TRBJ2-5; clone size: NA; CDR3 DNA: TGTGCCAGCAGCGTGCGAGCGGGGGGGAAAGAGACCCAGTACTTC; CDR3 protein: CASSVRAGGKETQYF
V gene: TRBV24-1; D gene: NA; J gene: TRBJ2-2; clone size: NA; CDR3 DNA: TGTGCCACCAGTGACTGGGACCGCGGGGAGCTGTTTTTT; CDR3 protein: CATSDWDRGELFF
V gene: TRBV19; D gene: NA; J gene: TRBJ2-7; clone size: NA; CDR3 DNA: TGTGCCAGTAGTATTGGGGCCGGTTTCTACGAGCAGTACTTC; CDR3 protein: CASSIGAGFYEQYF
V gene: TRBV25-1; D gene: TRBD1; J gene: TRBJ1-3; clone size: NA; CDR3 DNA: TGTGCCAGCAGTGGCCCGGGACAGATCGGAAACACCATATATTTT; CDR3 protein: CASSGPGQIGNTIYF
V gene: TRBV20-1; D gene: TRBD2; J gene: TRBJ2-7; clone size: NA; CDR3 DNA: TGCAGTGCTAGGGGGACTAGCGGATACGAGCAGTACTTC; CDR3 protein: CSARGTSGYEQYF
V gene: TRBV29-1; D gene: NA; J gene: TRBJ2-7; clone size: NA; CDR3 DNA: TGCAGCGTTGAAGATCCCGACGGCGACAGGGAGGGCTACGAGCAGTACTTC; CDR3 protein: CSVEDPDGDREGYEQYF
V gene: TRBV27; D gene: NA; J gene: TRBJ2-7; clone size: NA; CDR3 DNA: TGTGCCAGCAGTCGGGGGTCGGGCAGGTTTTACGAGCAGTACTTC; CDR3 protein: CASSRGSGRFYEQYF
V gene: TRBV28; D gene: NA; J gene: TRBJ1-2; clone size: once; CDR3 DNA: TGTGCCAGCAGTTTAGGCAGAAACTATGGCTACACCTTC; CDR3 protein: CASSLGRNYGYTF
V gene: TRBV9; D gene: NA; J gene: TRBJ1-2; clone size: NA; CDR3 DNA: TGTGCCAGCAGCGTAGAAGGGTTGGGGGCGGGCGGCTACACCTTC; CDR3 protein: CASSVEGLGAGGYTF
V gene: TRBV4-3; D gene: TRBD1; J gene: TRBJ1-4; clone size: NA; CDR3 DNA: TGCGCCAGCAGCCAAGGGACAGGTTATGAAAAACTGTTTTTT; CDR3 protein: CASSQGTGYEKLFF
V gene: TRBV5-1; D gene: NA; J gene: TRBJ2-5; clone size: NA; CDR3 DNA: TGCGCCAGCAGCGAGGCCAGCCAACAAGAGACCCAGTACTTC; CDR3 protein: CASSEASQQETQYF
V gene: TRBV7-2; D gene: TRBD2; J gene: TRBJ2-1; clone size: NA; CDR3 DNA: TGTGCCAGCAGCTTAGTGGGTCTAGCGGGGTACCTAAATGAGCAGTTCTTC; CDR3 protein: CASSLVGLAGYLNEQFF
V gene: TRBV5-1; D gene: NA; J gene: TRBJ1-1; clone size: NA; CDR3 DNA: TGCGCCAGCAGCTTGGCCCCCGCGGAGGGAGGGTCTGAAGCTTTCTTT; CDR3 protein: CASSLAPAEGGSEAFF
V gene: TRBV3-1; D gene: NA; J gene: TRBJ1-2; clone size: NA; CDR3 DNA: TGTGCCAGCAGCCATCCCTACAGGGATGGCTACACCTTC; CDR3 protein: CASSHPYRDGYTF